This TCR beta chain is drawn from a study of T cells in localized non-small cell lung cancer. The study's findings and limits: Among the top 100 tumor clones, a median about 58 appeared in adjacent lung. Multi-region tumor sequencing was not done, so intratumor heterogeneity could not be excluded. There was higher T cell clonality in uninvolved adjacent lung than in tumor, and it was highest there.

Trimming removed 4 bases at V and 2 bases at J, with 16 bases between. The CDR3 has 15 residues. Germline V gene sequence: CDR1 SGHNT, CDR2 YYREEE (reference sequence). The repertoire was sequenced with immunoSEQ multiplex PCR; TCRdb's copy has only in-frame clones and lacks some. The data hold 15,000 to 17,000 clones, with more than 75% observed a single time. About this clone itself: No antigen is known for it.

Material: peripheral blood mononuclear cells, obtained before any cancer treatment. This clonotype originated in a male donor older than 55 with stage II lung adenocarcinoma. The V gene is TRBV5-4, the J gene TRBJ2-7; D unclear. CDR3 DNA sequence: TGTGCCAGCAGCATTAATGGCAGGCTTCCCTACGAGCAGTACTTC. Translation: CASSINGRLPYEQYF.